These 27 T cell receptor beta chains were all obtained from the same sample, sequenced in a study of CD8 T cells in ankylosing spondylitis. TCRdb re-called the 5' RACE reads with MiXCR, one entry per CDR3 protein. The table includes 150,000 to 200,000 distinct CDR3 sequences, 15% to 20% detected once. Input material: blood, either unsorted or a sorted T cell fraction (not recorded which). The receptors come from a male donor under 30 with ankylosing spondylitis or in good health (not recorded which).

This clonotype occurred many times. The rearrangement uses TRBV29-1 and TRBJ2-5; tentatively, D is TRBD1 or TRBD2 (5 bases each). Trimming stripped 7 bases from V and 3 bases from J, with 21 bases between. CDR3 size: 15 residues. Germline V gene lookup returns CDR1 SQVTM and CDR2 ANQGSEA. Here the CDR3 reads CSGVVRGISEETQYF. DNA for the CDR3: TGCAGCGGGGTGGTAAGGGGAATTAGCGAAGAGACCCAGTACTTC.

This clonotype was detected ten times or more. The CDR3 sequence: CATSDAQGRTQHF. The DNA for the CDR3 is TGTGCCACCAGTGATGCACAGGGGAGGACCCAGCATTTT. The chain employs TRBV24-1 and TRBJ1-5; 7 bases map to TRBD1. In germline, CDR1 is KGHDR, CDR2 SFDVKD. V trimming: 3 bases; J trimming: 11 bases; junction bases outside the gene matches: 6. This CDR3 has 13 amino acids.

In its sample, this clonotype was seen a few times. The chain carries TRBV24-1 and TRBJ2-3; either TRBD1 or TRBD2 may supply D (5 bases each). The germline V and J ends were trimmed by 5 bases and 6 bases, with 11 bases remaining between them. CDR3 length: 13 amino acids. CDR1 and CDR2 (germline): KGHDR, SFDVKD. The CDR3 is CATSVRDPDTQYF. The CDR3 nucleotides are TGTGCCACCAGTGTCCGGGACCCGGATACGCAGTATTTT.

This clonotype appeared many times. The rearrangement uses TRBV18 and TRBJ2-2; no reliable D call. Germline V CDR1 and CDR2: KGHSH, LQKENI. The CDR3 loop spans 16 amino acids. Trimming cost V 0 bases and J 0 bases, with 8 bases left between them. The CDR3 loop reads CASSPPNTPNTGELFF. The CDR3 region has the DNA TGTGCCAGCTCACCACCGAATACTCCGAACACCGGGGAGCTGTTTTTT. Based on the CDR3 plus reference TRBV18 and TRBJ2-2, the full variable domain is NAGVMQNPRHLVRRRGQEARLRCSPMKGHSHVYWYRQLPEEGLKFMVYLQKENIIDESGMPKERFSAEFPKEGPSILRIQQVVRGDSAAYFCASSPPNTPNTGELFFGEGSRLTVL.

J is TRBJ1-5 and V is TRBV12-3 or TRBV12-4; 8 bases are a match to TRBD1. The CDR3 runs 14 residues. V shed 5 bases, J shed 4 bases, and the junction held 4 bases outside the gene matches. CDR3 sequence: CASSPNRGNQPQHF. Here the CDR3 DNA reads TGTGCCAGCAGTCCGAACAGGGGGAATCAGCCCCAGCATTTT.

This clonotype was seen many times. V and J are TRBV4-2 and TRBJ2-3; possibly TRBD2 for D (6 bases). V lost 0 bases and J 0 bases, leaving 10 bases between the germline ends. The CDR3 is 16 amino acids. CDR1 and CDR2 (germline): LGHNA, YNFKEQ. CDR3 DNA: TGTGCCAGCAGCCAAGAAGAGGCGGGGAGCACAGATACGCAGTATTTT. Amino acid sequence: CASSQEEAGSTDTQYF.

This clonotype was seen repeatedly, ten times or more. The CDR3 here is CASITSGSNEQFF. The CDR3 coding sequence is TGTGCCAGCATCACTAGCGGGAGCAATGAGCAGTTCTTC. The rearrangement joins TRBV12-3 or TRBV12-4 to TRBJ2-1; TRBD2 matches at 11 bases. V lost 7 bases and J lost 6; bases outside the gene matches: 2. The CDR3 extends over 13 amino acids.

This clonotype has a count of ten or more. The chain carries TRBV29-1 and TRBJ2-2; weak D call: TRBD1 (5 bases). This CDR3 region has 16 residues. V lost 2 bases, J lost 6 bases, and 19 bases lay in between. Germline assignment: CDR1 SQVTM and CDR2 ANQGSEA. The CDR3 nucleotides are TGCAGCGTTGAAAAAGGGGCGGACGTAGGTTCCGGGGAGCTGTTTTTT. This codes for CSVEKGADVGSGELFF.

The table lists this clonotype with many counts. The chain employs TRBV20-1 and TRBJ1-6; 9 nucleotides align to TRBD1. The CDR3 runs 15 residues. Trimming removed 3 bases from V and 9 bases from J; junction bases left unmatched: 9. CDR1 is DFQATT and CDR2 is SNEGSKA in the germline V gene (reference sequence). As DNA, the CDR3 is TGCAGTGCTAGGACCGGGACAGGGTTTGTTTCACCCCTCCACTTT. This translates into CSARTGTGFVSPLHF.

This clonotype was seen a handful of times. The chain is built from TRBV29-1 and TRBJ2-5; unclear D gene. Per germline, CDR1 SQVTM and CDR2 ANQGSEA. Trimming stripped 1 base from V and 5 bases from J, with 8 bases between. This CDR3 spans 12 amino acids. CDR3 coding DNA: TGCAGCGTTGAAGGTTCGGTGGAGACCCAGTACTTC. Amino acids: CSVEGSVETQYF.

This clonotype has a handful of counts. V is TRBV29-1 and J is TRBJ2-7, with D maybe TRBD2 (6 bases). V lost 5 bases, J lost 6 bases, and 17 bases lay in between. Germline CDR1 reads SQVTM; CDR2 reads ANQGSEA. CDR3 length: 13 residues. Here the CDR3 DNA reads TGCAGCGTTAGCGGAGGAGGGACCTTCGAGCAGTACTTC. Its translation is CSVSGGGTFEQYF.

J is TRBJ2-3 and V is TRBV7-2, with 10 bases lining up with TRBD2. The CDR3 has 15 amino acids. V lost 4 bases, J lost 4 bases, and 5 bases stayed unmatched. Per germline, CDR1 SGHTA and CDR2 FQGNSA. The CDR3 protein is CASSSRAGGADTQYF. The DNA of the CDR3 is TGTGCCAGCAGCTCTAGAGCGGGAGGGGCAGATACGCAGTATTTT.

At least ten counts were recorded for this clonotype. This chain joins TRBV7-2 and TRBJ2-1, with a tentative D call TRBD2 (5 bases). The CDR3 sequence is 17 residues long. Per germline, CDR1 SGHTA and CDR2 FQGNSA. V was clipped by 3 bases and J by 4 bases, with 19 bases between them. For the CDR3, the DNA is TGTGCCAGCAGCTTGAAACCCGGGGTTCTCGGATACAATGAGCAGTTCTTC. It translates to CASSLKPGVLGYNEQFF.

In its sample, this clonotype was seen a few times. A much larger clone differs from this one at a single base, so this may be a read error. The chain couples TRBV12-3 or TRBV12-4 to TRBJ2-3; 7 nucleotides match TRBD2. CDR3 length: 15 amino acids. The CDR3 spells CASSLWGGSTDTLYF. In DNA form, the CDR3 reads TGTGCCAGCAGTTTATGGGGAGGGAGCACAGATACGCTGTATTTT.

This clonotype has at least ten counts. DNA for the CDR3: TGTGCCAGCAGCTTGATCTTAGCACTTAATTCACCCCTCCACTTT. It translates to CASSLILALNSPLHF. This chain joins TRBV7-8 and TRBJ1-6; D remains ambiguous. The CDR3 is 15 amino acids. Germline loops: CDR1 SGHVS, CDR2 FQNEAQ. The V end lost 3 bases, the J end lost 6 bases, and 12 bases lay between the germline ends.

The sample holds a few counts of this clonotype. V gene TRBV28 combines with J gene TRBJ2-2, with 8 positions matching TRBD2. This CDR3 is 20 amino acids long. With V trimmed by 5 bases and J by 8 bases, 25 bases remained unmatched. Germline V gene lookup returns CDR1 MDHEN and CDR2 SYDVKM. This chain's CDR3 is CASSPSGPDSGGWGRGELFF. DNA of the CDR3: TGTGCCAGCAGTCCCTCCGGCCCGGACAGCGGGGGCTGGGGGAGAGGGGAGCTGTTTTTT.

Many counts were recorded for this clonotype. The chain uses TRBV12-3 or TRBV12-4 and TRBJ1-5, with D perhaps matching TRBD1 (6 bases). The CDR3 has 15 amino acids. V dropped 3 bases and J dropped 3 bases, with 12 bases sitting between them. CDR3 DNA: TGTGCCAGCAGTTTTAGCCAGGGGCCCAATCAGCCCCAGCATTTT. Amino acid sequence: CASSFSQGPNQPQHF.

This clonotype was detected many times. The chain carries TRBV21-1 and TRBJ1-5. TRBV21-1 is tagged as a pseudogene. CDR3 length: 12 residues. CDR3 protein: CASSVRNQPQHF. CDR3 DNA sequence: TGTGCCAGCAGCGTAAGGAATCAGCCCCAGCATTTT.

This clonotype was seen only a few times. This chain links TRBV2 with TRBJ2-7; perhaps TRBD2 as D (5 bases). The CDR3 extends over 12 amino acids. Trimming left V 2 bases short and J 4 bases short, with 6 bases between. In germline, CDR1 is SNHLY, CDR2 FYNNEI. The DNA of the CDR3 is TGTGCCAGCAGTGAAAAGCGGTACGAGCAGTACGTC. Amino acids: CASSEKRYEQYV.

This clonotype was seen repeatedly, ten times or more. The gene calls are TRBV18 and TRBJ2-2, with a tentative D call TRBD2 (6 bases). The CDR3 is 15 amino acids. The V gene's germline CDR1 is KGHSH and CDR2 LQKENI. The germline V and J ends were trimmed by 3 bases and 1 base, with 9 bases remaining between them. The CDR3 loop is CASSPSAGNTGELFF. The CDR3 coding sequence is TGTGCCAGCTCACCGTCAGCGGGGAACACCGGGGAGCTGTTTTTT.

The chain couples TRBV4-2 to TRBJ2-1; D remains unclear. From germline, CDR1 is LGHNA and CDR2 YNFKEQ. The CDR3 length is 14 residues. V was clipped by 0 bases and J by 8 bases, with 11 bases between them. The CDR3 protein is CASSQDPRRDEQFF. The CDR3 nucleotides are TGTGCCAGCAGCCAAGATCCCAGGCGCGATGAGCAGTTCTTC.

This clonotype was counted many times. The V call is TRBV24-1, the J call TRBJ2-2; 7 nucleotides align to TRBD2. Looked up from germline, CDR1 is KGHDR and CDR2 is SFDVKD. The CDR3 is made up of 15 amino acids. J gave up 3 bases and V 8 bases, and 8 bases lay outside the gene matches. The DNA for the CDR3 is TGTGCCACCAAAAGCGGGGCCGGGGACACCGGGGAGCTGTTTTTT. Amino acids: CATKSGAGDTGELFF.

At least ten counts were recorded for this clonotype. The V gene is TRBV30, the J gene TRBJ2-7; D might be TRBD2 (5 bases). Trimming removed 0 bases at V and 1 base at J, with 19 bases between. The CDR3 spans 17 residues. Per the germline V gene, CDR1 is GTSNPN and CDR2 is SVGIG (reference sequence). The CDR3 loop reads CAWSVGVGRRESYEQYV. The CDR3 region has the DNA TGTGCCTGGAGTGTCGGGGTCGGGCGACGAGAGTCCTACGAGCAGTACGTC.

This clonotype showed up many times. The rearrangement uses TRBV19 and TRBJ1-3; D may be TRBD1 (5 bases). Trimming pared 8 bases from V and 0 bases from J, leaving 17 bases between. The CDR3 length is 16 residues. CDR1 is LNHDA and CDR2 is SQIVND in the germline V gene (reference sequence). CDR3 amino acids: CASEEGPIFSGNTIYF. CDR3 in DNA: TGTGCCAGTGAGGAGGGGCCGATATTCTCTGGAAACACCATATATTTT.

This clonotype was recorded many times. The V and J genes are TRBV7-2 and TRBJ1-1; a weak D match, TRBD1 (5 bases). Germline V lookup: CDR1 SGHTA, CDR2 FQGNSA. CDR3 length: 16 amino acids. V was trimmed by 2 bases and J by 6 bases, leaving 19 bases between them. The CDR3 nucleotides read TGTGCCAGCAGCTTACACCTGGGGACGGGAACCTCTGAAGCTTTCTTT. Encoded protein: CASSLHLGTGTSEAFF. Combining the CDR3 with reference TRBV7-2 and TRBJ1-1 gives the whole variable domain GAGVSQSPSNKVTEKGKDVELRCDPISGHTALYWYRQSLGQGLEFLIYFQGNSAPDKSGLPSDRFSAERTGGSVSTLTIQRTQQEDSAVYLCASSLHLGTGTSEAFFGQGTRLTVV.

In this sample, this clonotype turned up many times. The chain recombines TRBV12-3 or TRBV12-4 with TRBJ1-4; the match to TRBD1 covers 8 bases. The CDR3 totals 14 residues. V lost 6 bases to trimming and J lost 3 bases; unmatched junction nucleotides: 3. The CDR3 protein is CASSIQGANEKLFF. The CDR3 coding sequence is TGTGCCAGCAGCATACAGGGGGCTAATGAAAAACTGTTTTTT.

This clonotype was recorded many times. The chain has TRBV7-3 and TRBJ2-2; D gene unclear. Trimming left V 6 bases short and J 2 bases short, with 16 bases between. Germline CDR1 is SGHTA and CDR2 is FQGTGA. CDR3 length: 16 residues. In nucleotides, the CDR3 is TGTGCCAGCAGTCTGGAACGATACAAAAACACCGGGGAGCTGTTTTTT. It is translated as CASSLERYKNTGELFF.